This T cell receptor (beta chain) derives from a study of cytomegalovirus exposure and HLA in healthy donors (dated by TCRdb to the late 2010s). In terms of the full investigation: According to an earlier analysis of around 600 of the donors, 150 million to 200 million T cells yielded 117 million unique TCR beta sequences and about 280 Gb of sequence data. Roughly 300 gigabases of sequencing data and tens of millions of unique TCR sequences were included in an early release covering about 620 HLA-typed donors. Among the approximately 400 genotyped donors, around 81% belonged to the genetic ancestry cluster associated with self-reported Caucasian donors. The study was designed to test whether signatures of past pathogen exposure could be identified by cataloging public T cell receptors. Using immunosequencing, the study profiled T cell repertoires from about 620 subjects and related those repertoires to cytomegalovirus serostatus. In addition to the first cohort of around 670 subjects, a separate validation cohort of some 120 different subjects was used. High-throughput TCR immunosequencing, statistical association of individual TCRs with disease status, and machine learning were combined to predict cytomegalovirus infection status. A later analysis re-examined previously published TCR beta repertoires from about 670 donors and added high-resolution HLA genotyping to investigate patterns of TCR occurrence. The later analysis used no new phenotypic data to find candidate immune exposures, relying instead on TCR beta sequences and their occurrence across donors. In an earlier analysis of 500 to 650 of the donors, high-throughput TCR beta sequencing was used to judge whether each TCR beta V gene segment behaved as functional or pseudogenic. Donor age, sex, ethnicity and CMV serostatus were collected together with the repertoire data. Genome-wide SNP genotypes for about 65% of the 666 donors were used in a later genetic analysis, which treated that subset as a discovery cohort. Every repertoire in the discovery cohort had been generated on one and the same sequencing platform. HLA typing included class I and class II loci at four-digit resolution. The number of donors typed differed by locus, with roughly 629-640 for A, B, C, DRB1 and DQB1, about 500 for DQA1, 600 to 610 for DPA1, and around 460 for DPB1. A handful of DR-DQ haplotypes were handled as single units for association and clustering because linkage in the cohort was strong. On average, 235,054 unique TCR beta nucleotide sequences were sequenced per donor among 300 to 500 genotyped donors of the cohort, with about 17% of those sequences being non-productive. The investigation overall reported the following: A later analysis found that most CMV-associated TCR beta chains appeared HLA-restricted, with HLA associations seemingly driven largely by CMV exposure. HLA typing was unavailable for some donors at each locus, so association tests used only the typed subset. According to a later analysis, TCR association rates differed among HLA loci, with DRB1 alleles showing the most associated TCRs and HLA-C alleles showing the fewest. The authors suggested that the approach could potentially be extended to other disease states and immunological phenotypes. In an earlier analysis of about 550 of the donors, most TCR beta V segments were observed in productive rearrangements about 87% or about 30% of the time, broadly matching IMGT annotations. The sequencing pipeline was judged likely to have produced a cluster of highly shared sequence variants as a technical artifact. Linkage disequilibrium might explain the correlated functional status among segregating V segments, but an unknown experimental factor could not be excluded. The classifier was reported to diagnose cytomegalovirus status with high specificity and sensitivity in both the original and validation cohorts. At a false discovery rate of 0.05, a later analysis linked under 20,000 TCR beta sequences to specific HLA alleles. For the cohort, immune exposure information was limited to CMV serostatus. Because the 87-base-pair reads could not distinguish some IMGT-functional V segments, including TRBV6-2 and TRBV6-3, those segments were excluded. In a later genetic analysis, fewer N-insertions in productive TCRs were reported among donors in an Asian-associated ancestry cluster than the approximately 710-donor mean. Because counts were too low, roughly 17 rarely observed V segments, including chromosome 9 orphons, were left out of the earlier analysis of 587 of the donors. A further reported finding was that TCR beta sequences accurately predicted the HLA-A and HLA-B alleles for most subjects in the first cohort. In a later analysis, HLA-associated TCR beta chains were found to be more clonally expanded and to have lower generation probabilities than equally common non-associated chains. Sequencing depth was assumed to be roughly uniform across donors in the presence/absence analyses, though that assumption may not hold. In vitro tests confirmed that a few of the cytomegalovirus-associated TCR beta chains recognize cytomegalovirus antigens. The cohort was sequenced for TCR beta chains only, and without alpha or paired-chain data the features that could be detected were limited. According to a later analysis, parvovirus B19, influenza, CMV and Epstein-Barr virus appeared linked to several top co-occurrence clusters. Assigning TCR associations to individual alleles was difficult when HLA alleles, especially DR and DQ, strongly co-occurred. Most TCR sequences were observed very rarely across donors, whereas some public TCRs were present in many individuals. A later genetic analysis associated a missense DCLRE1C variant with V-gene and J-gene trimming of TCR beta chains, and an independent cohort replicated the association. In the study, 150 to 200 TCR beta chains were listed as associated with cytomegalovirus.

Library construction relied on the immunoSEQ multiplex PCR assay. A mixture of 60 forward primers for TCR Vbeta segments and 13 reverse primers for TCR Jbeta segments was used in the multiplex PCR. The CDR3 region of rearranged TCR beta genes was amplified from genomic DNA with a multiplex PCR assay. On the Illumina HiSeq System, the amplified TCR beta libraries were sequenced as 87-base-pair reads. In the original analysis: In a later analysis, some 80 million unique TCR beta chains were counted across the 500 to 700 repertoires, and some 10 million of these chains were shared by at least two donors. Raw reads were error-corrected and collapsed into unique sequences by a nearest-neighbor algorithm in which closely related sequences were merged to remove PCR and sequencing errors. CDR3 sequences were aligned to IMGT reference sequences to assign V, D and J gene segments. Each retained sequence needed at least a six-nucleotide match to both a V gene segment and a J gene segment. A rearrangement counted as productive if the CDR3 had no stop codons and remained in frame with V and J, and every other rearrangement counted as non-productive. CDR3 was defined according to IMGT convention as the region running from the second conserved V-encoded cysteine to the conserved J-encoded phenylalanine. In an earlier analysis of approximately 500 of the donors, sequences lacking an unambiguous match to a single V gene segment were excluded. In an earlier analysis of about 590 of the donors, a V segment was called functional when productive rearrangements were above 56.7%, and segregating when the standard deviation between donors exceeded 5%. To diagnose cytomegalovirus status from the catalog of TCR beta chain sequences, a statistical classification framework was built. In a later analysis, TCR nucleotide sequences were compared against IMGT/GENE-DB human TR gene sequences so that V and J genes could be assigned. Using the TCRdist pipeline, a later analysis assigned CDR3 sequences along with most-parsimonious VDJ recombination scenarios. In a later analysis, each TCR beta chain was defined by its CDR3 amino acid sequence together with its V-gene family, and reads lacking a unique V-gene family were excluded. A later analysis removed roughly 590 highly shared, low-generation-probability nucleotide sequences to deal with suspected cross-contamination and a sequencing artifact. In a later analysis, a clonal expansion index was calculated for each public chain from normalized within-repertoire ranks of inferred template counts. A later analysis computed generation probabilities with a VDJ recombination model fitted to out-of-frame rearrangements, and checked the results against IGoR. In a later analysis, hypergeometric tests were used to score TCR-TCR, TCR-HLA and TCR-CMV co-occurrence, with a repertoire-size bias correction applied to TCR pairs. In a later analysis, false discovery rates were estimated by permuting HLA or CMV assignments 20 times. In a later analysis, co-occurring TCRs were grouped using DBSCAN, and TCRdist sequence similarity was added for clustering within HLA-allele-positive subsets. For co-occurrence clustering, repertoires with fewer than 30,000 or more than 120,000 public chains were excluded, along with four to six repertoires with anomalous nucleotide sharing. Imported from immuneACCESS, the table was reduced by TCRdb to in-frame sequences with V and J called. These copies leave out some clones; in studies compared against another copy, an unresolved V gene accounts for under half, and the cause of the remainder is not known. The DNA gave D and trimming, while V, J and clone size come from that table. For this sample the table gives approximately 70,000 clones, of which around three quarters were detected only once. 5.5% to 7.5% of the sample comes from the top ten.

The cohort was made up of 500 to 800 healthy bone marrow donors. At the time of sampling, all cohort members were nominally healthy, though unrecorded immune exposures were likely present. The donor tested CMV seronegative, placing the donor among the 350 or so seronegative members of the cohort. A peripheral blood sample was provided by each donor, and peripheral blood mononuclear cells were used for TCR beta sequencing. The Qiagen DNeasy Blood Extraction Kit was used to extract genomic DNA from the blood cell samples. This clone is a singleton in its sample. Its antigen target is currently unknown. No base-level quality is on record; no much larger clone is a single base apart. CDR1 and CDR2, per the germline V gene (reference sequence), are LNHDA and SQIVND. The junction shows trimming of 8 bases on V and 11 bases on J, and the gene matches do not reach 7 bases of it. Taken from cysteine to phenylalanine, the CDR3 has 11 residues. Only the CDR3 DNA is retained, 33 bases long and in frame from the first base.

The sample taken for sequencing was PBMCs. The rearranged segments are TRBV19 and TRBJ1-2, and 8 junctional nucleotides match TRBD1. The sequence was collected from a man in his forties or fifties in good health and CMV-seronegative. At the DNA level, the sequence is TGTGCCAGTTACTGGACAGGGTCGTACACCTTC. Its translation is CASYWTGSYTF.